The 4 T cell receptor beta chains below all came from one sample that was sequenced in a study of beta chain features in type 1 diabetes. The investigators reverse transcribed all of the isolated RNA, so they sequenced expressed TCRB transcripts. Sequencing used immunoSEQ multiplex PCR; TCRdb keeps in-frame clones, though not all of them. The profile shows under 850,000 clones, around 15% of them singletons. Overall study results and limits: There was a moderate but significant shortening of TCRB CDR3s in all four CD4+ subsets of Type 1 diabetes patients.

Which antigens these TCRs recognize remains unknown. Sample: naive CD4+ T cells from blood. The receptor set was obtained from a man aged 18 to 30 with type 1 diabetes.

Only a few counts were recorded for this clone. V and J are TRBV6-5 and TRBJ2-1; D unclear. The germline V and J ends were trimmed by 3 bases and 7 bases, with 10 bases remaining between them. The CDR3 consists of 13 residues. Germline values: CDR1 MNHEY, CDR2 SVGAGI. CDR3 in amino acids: CASSYLVGNEQFF. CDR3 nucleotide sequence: TGTGCCAGCAGTTATCTAGTCGGGAATGAGCAGTTCTTC.

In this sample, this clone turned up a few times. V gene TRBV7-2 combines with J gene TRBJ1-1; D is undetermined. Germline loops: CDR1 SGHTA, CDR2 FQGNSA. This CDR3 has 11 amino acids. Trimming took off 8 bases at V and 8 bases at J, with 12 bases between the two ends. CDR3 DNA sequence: TGTGCCAGCGGGGTATGGGCAGAAGCTTTCTTT. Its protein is CASGVWAEAFF.

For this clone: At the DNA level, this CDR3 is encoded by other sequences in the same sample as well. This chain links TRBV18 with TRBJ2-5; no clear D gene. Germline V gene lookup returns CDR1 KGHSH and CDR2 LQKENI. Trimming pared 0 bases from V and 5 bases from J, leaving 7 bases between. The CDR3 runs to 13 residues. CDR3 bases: TGTGCCAGCTCACCACCTTCTTTGGAGACCCAGTACTTC. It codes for CASSPPSLETQYF.

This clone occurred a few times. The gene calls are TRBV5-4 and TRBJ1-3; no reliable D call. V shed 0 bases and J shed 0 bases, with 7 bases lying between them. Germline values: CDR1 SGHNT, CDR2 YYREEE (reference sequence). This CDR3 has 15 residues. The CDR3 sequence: CASSLVHSSGNTIYF. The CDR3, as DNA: TGTGCCAGCAGCTTGGTACACAGCTCTGGAAACACCATATATTTT.